This T cell receptor (beta chain) was obtained from a study of regulatory T cells in long-lasting Graves disease. Relying on iRepertoire HTBI primers and Arm-PCR of CDR3 regions, the team built TCR beta libraries. TCRdb re-called the multiplex PCR reads through MiXCR, storing one row per CDR3 protein. The profile shows 500,000 or so distinct CDR3 sequences, around 16% of them singletons. The time point here: newly diagnosed GD, antithyroid drugs for less than 3 months. After RNA was extracted from PBMCs, the TCR library was made from it. This clonotype has just a few counts. These data also featured in a second study, about T cells in Graves' hyperthyroidism and ophthalmopathy. That report adds: Clinicians diagnosed patients from clinical symptoms, serum thyroxine and TRAb, thyroid ultrasound and orbital computed tomography.

This TCR came from a woman aged 35 to 59 with Graves disease. Material: peripheral blood mononuclear cells (PBMCs), obtained at new diagnosis, from a patient treated with antithyroid drugs.

The CDR3 sequence is CASSVERHTEAFF. The CDR3 nucleotides are TGTGCCAGCAGCGTAGAAAGGCACACTGAAGCTTTCTTT. The chain links TRBV9 to TRBJ1-1; D remains ambiguous. V dropped 0 bases and J dropped 3 bases, with 6 bases sitting between them. In germline, CDR1 is SGDLS, CDR2 YYNGEE. The CDR3 is made up of 13 amino acids. The full variable domain, rest sourced from reference TRBV9 and TRBJ1-1, is DSGVTQTPKHLITATGQRVTLRCSPRSGDLSVYWYQQSLDQGLQFLIQYYNGEERAKGNILERFSAQQFPDLHSELNLSSLELGDSALYFCASSVERHTEAFFGQGTRLTVV.